These 13 T cell receptor beta chains were sequenced from one sample in a study of T cells in Graves' hyperthyroidism and ophthalmopathy. It was RNA transcripts that yielded the amplified TCR beta CDR3 regions. The HTBI primer set was used in a first-round RT-PCR of the TCR CDR3. MiXCR, applied by TCRdb to the multiplex PCR reads, yields one record per CDR3 protein. This sample has around 720,000 distinct CDR3 sequences, with around a third found just once. Input material: blood. These receptor sequences come from a woman aged 35 to 49 with Graves' hyperthyroidism.

This clonotype was seen many times. The chain links TRBV10-3 to TRBJ2-7; TRBD2 matches 7 bases. The trim removed 0 bases at V and 0 bases at J, leaving 5 bases unmatched. The CDR3 runs to 16 residues. In germline, CDR1 is ENHRY, CDR2 SYGVKD. CDR3 in DNA: TGTGCCATCAGTGAGTCTTGGCGGGAGTTCTCCTACGAGCAGTACTTC. This codes for CAISESWREFSYEQYF.

This clonotype has ten or more counts. CDR3 sequence (DNA): TGTGCCAGTACCCCGGGACAGCCTGCAACTAATGAAAAACTGTTTTTT. It specifies CASTPGQPATNEKLFF. This chain connects TRBV19 to TRBJ1-4; TRBD1 matches 7 bases. Germline CDR1 and CDR2: LNHDA and SQIVND (reference sequence). J gave up 0 bases and V 7 bases, and 8 bases lay outside the gene matches. The CDR3 contains 16 residues.

There are a few counts of this clonotype. This chain connects TRBV19 to TRBJ1-1; perhaps TRBD1 as D (5 bases). Trimming removed 3 bases from V and 0 bases from J, with 17 bases in between. The germline gives CDR1 LNHDA, CDR2 SQIVND (reference sequence). The CDR3 totals 17 residues. The DNA for the CDR3 is TGTGCCAGTAGTATCTTCCCCGGGGGTTTAATGAACACTGAAGCTTTCTTT. It yields the protein CASSIFPGGLMNTEAFF.

The chain is built from TRBV20-1 and TRBJ2-6; 7 nucleotides align to TRBD1. The CDR3 sequence is 16 residues long. The ends lost 1 base at V and 4 bases at J; junction bases unmatched: 7. CDR1 DFQATT and CDR2 SNEGSKA come from the germline V gene (reference sequence). CDR3 sequence (DNA): TGCAGTGCTAGAGGACAGGGCGTCGCCGGGGCCAACGTCCTGACTTTC. It codes for CSARGQGVAGANVLTF.

This clonotype was found many times. This chain uses TRBV7-8 with TRBJ2-7, with D perhaps TRBD1 (6 bases). This CDR3 contains 15 residues. From germline, CDR1 is SGHVS and CDR2 FQNEAQ. The germline V and J ends were trimmed by 1 base and 6 bases, with 16 bases remaining between them. The CDR3 sequence: CASSLVNRATGEQYF. Here the CDR3 DNA reads TGTGCCAGCAGCTTAGTGAACAGGGCAACTGGCGAGCAGTACTTC. The whole variable domain, filled in from reference TRBV7-8 and TRBJ2-7, reads GAGVSQSPRYKVAKRGQDVALRCDPISGHVSLFWYQQALGQGPEFLTYFQNEAQLDKSGLPSDRFFAERPEGSVSTLKIQRTQQEDSAVYLCASSLVNRATGEQYFGPGTRLTVT.

This clonotype occurred many times. The V gene is TRBV20-1, the J gene TRBJ1-6; a possible D gene is TRBD1 (5 bases). Germline-derived CDR1 and CDR2 are DFQATT and SNEGSKA (reference sequence). The V end was cut by 4 bases, the J end by 5 bases, with 9 bases between. CDR3 length: 13 amino acids. Written as DNA, the CDR3 is TGCAGTGCTAAGACAGAAAATAATTCACCCCTCCACTTT. Translating it yields CSAKTENNSPLHF.

In this sample, this clonotype turned up many times. The J gene is TRBJ1-5, the V gene TRBV20-1; D call uncertain. CDR1 is DFQATT, CDR2 SNEGSKA, per germline (reference sequence). The CDR3 contains 10 residues. V lost 3 bases and J 11 bases, leaving 8 bases between the germline ends. CDR3 nucleotides: TGCAGTGCTAGTAAATCGGCCCAGCATTTT. It codes for CSASKSAQHF.

This clonotype appeared many times. The genes are TRBV24-1 and TRBJ2-5; 9 bases are shared with TRBD2. This CDR3 is built from 17 residues. V dropped 4 bases and J dropped 5; count of bases not matched to a gene: 13. Germline CDR1 is KGHDR and CDR2 is SFDVKD. The CDR3 spells CATSEATGTSFRETQYF. DNA of the CDR3: TGTGCCACCAGTGAAGCCACCGGGACTAGCTTTCGCGAGACCCAGTACTTC.

The chain couples TRBV28 to TRBJ1-2, with D maybe TRBD1 (6 bases). V was trimmed by 5 bases and J by 6 bases, leaving 19 bases between them. In germline, CDR1 is MDHEN, CDR2 SYDVKM. The CDR3 consists of 15 residues. The CDR3 loop reads CASSPEVWGAHGYTF. CDR3 in DNA: TGTGCCAGCAGTCCCGAGGTGTGGGGGGCTCATGGCTACACCTTC.

This clonotype was detected ten times or more. The V call is TRBV25-1, the J call TRBJ1-3; D perhaps matches TRBD1 (6 bases). CDR1 and CDR2 from the germline V gene are MGHDK and SYGVNS. V lost 2 bases to trimming and J lost 11 bases, with 13 bases between them. The CDR3 contains 13 residues. This CDR3 is CASSEGGLSPIYF. CDR3 sequence (DNA): TGTGCCAGCAGTGAAGGGGGCCTATCACCCATATATTTT.

This clonotype was counted between two and nine times. Just one base apart from a much larger clone, this may be a read error. J is TRBJ2-5 and V is TRBV20-1, with 7 bases lining up with TRBD2. Losses at the gene ends were 0 bases for V and 4 bases for J; bases not matched to a gene: 2. Germline V gene sequence: CDR1 DFQATT, CDR2 SNEGSKA (reference sequence). This CDR3 contains 13 residues. Written as DNA, the CDR3 is TGCAGTGCTAGAGATGGGGGGGGAGAGACCCAGTACTTC. This encodes CSARDGGGETQYF.

Regarding this clonotype: A clone one base away is much larger, so this may be a read error. This chain connects TRBV7-9 to TRBJ2-5; no firm D call. V lost 5 bases, J lost 7 bases, and 17 bases lay in between. CDR1 is SEHNR and CDR2 is FQNEAQ in the germline V gene (reference sequence). This CDR3 spans 14 amino acids. CDR3 sequence (DNA): TGTGCCAGCAGCCAAGACGCAAGGCTGGGGACCCAGTACTTC. Amino acids: CASSQDARLGTQYF.

In its sample, this clonotype was seen many times. J is TRBJ1-2 and V is TRBV6-5; D gene ambiguous. Trimming removed 5 bases from V and 11 bases from J, with 9 bases in between. This CDR3 has 10 residues. Per the germline V gene, CDR1 is MNHEY and CDR2 is SVGAGI. CDR3 coding DNA: TGTGCCAGCAGTGATCGGAGATACACCTTC. Amino acid sequence: CASSDRRYTF.